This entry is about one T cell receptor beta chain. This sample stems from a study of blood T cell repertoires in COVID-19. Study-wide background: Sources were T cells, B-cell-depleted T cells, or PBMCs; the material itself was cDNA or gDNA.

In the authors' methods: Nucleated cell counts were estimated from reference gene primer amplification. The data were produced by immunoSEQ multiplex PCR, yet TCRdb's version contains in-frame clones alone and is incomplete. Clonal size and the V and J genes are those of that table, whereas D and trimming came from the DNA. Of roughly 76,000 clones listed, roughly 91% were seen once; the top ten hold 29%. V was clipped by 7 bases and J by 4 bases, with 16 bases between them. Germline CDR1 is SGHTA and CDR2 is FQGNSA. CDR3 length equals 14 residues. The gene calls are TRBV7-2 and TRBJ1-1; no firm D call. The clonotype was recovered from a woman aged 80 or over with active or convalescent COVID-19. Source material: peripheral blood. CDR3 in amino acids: CASTSQNRGTEAFF. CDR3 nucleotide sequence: TGTGCCAGCACTTCACAAAATAGAGGCACTGAAGCTTTCTTT.